This TCR beta chain was sequenced for a study of blood T cell repertoires in COVID-19. In the study overall: Spain, Italy and the United States supplied samples that represented acute and convalescent COVID-19.

The CDR3 is 13 residues long. V was shortened by 2 bases and J by 6 bases, with 7 bases between the two germline ends. Libraries were prepared by immunoSEQ multiplex PCR; TCRdb keeps only in-frame clonotypes and omits some of them. The sample holds over 85,000 clones, around 79% seen once. Specimen: peripheral blood. The origin of this receptor is a human donor in a cohort sampled during active COVID-19. This chain links TRBV12-3 or TRBV12-4 with TRBJ2-2; possibly TRBD2 for D (5 bases). The CDR3 spells CASSLRGPGELFF. DNA of the CDR3: TGTGCCAGCAGTTTACGGGGTCCCGGGGAGCTGTTTTTT.